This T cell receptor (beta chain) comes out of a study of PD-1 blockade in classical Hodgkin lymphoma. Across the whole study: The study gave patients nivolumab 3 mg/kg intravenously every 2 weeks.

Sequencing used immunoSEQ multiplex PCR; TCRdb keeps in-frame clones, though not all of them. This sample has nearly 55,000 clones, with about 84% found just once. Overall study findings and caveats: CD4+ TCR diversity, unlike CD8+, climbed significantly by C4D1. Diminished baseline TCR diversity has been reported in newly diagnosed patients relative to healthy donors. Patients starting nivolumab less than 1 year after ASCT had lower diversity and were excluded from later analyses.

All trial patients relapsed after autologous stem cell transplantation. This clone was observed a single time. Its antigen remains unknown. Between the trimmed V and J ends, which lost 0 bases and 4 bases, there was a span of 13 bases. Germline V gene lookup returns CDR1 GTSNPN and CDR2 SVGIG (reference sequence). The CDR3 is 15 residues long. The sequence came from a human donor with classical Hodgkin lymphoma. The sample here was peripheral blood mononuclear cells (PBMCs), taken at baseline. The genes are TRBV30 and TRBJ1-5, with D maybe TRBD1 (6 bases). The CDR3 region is CAWSVRAGANQPQHF. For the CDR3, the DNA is TGTGCCTGGAGTGTTAGGGCAGGGGCAAATCAGCCCCAGCATTTT.